The clone carrying this T cell receptor (beta chain) was detected once. Its target is not known. This record belongs to a study of T-cell memory formation after mild COVID-19. Germline-derived CDR1 and CDR2 are SGHTA and FQGTGA. V was clipped by 0 bases and J by 6 bases, with 16 bases between them. There are 16 residues in the CDR3. Study outcomes and limitations: Contracting CD8+ clones were enriched in EMRA, CD4+ mainly in CM and EM.

TCRdb itself ran the 5' RACE reads through MiXCR, one entry per CDR3 protein. Seen here are about 88,000 distinct CDR3 sequences, roughly 25% observed once, and the top ten hold roughly 41%. The rearrangement uses TRBV7-3 and TRBJ2-3; possibly TRBD2 for D (7 bases). The TCR was taken from a young man who had mild COVID-19 (a few samples of this study predate the infection). Cell type and time point are not known. The sequenced material came from PBMCs or a T cell subset sorted from them (not recorded which). This chain's CDR3 is CASSLTVVRGRDTQYF. CDR3 nucleotides: TGTGCCAGCAGCTTAACTGTGGTGCGGGGGCGGGATACGCAGTATTTT. Full variable domain (remainder filled in from reference TRBV7-3 and TRBJ2-3): GAGVSQTPSNKVTEKGKYVELRCDPISGHTALYWYRQSLGQGPEFLIYFQGTGAADDSGLPNDRFFAVRPEGSVSTLKIQRTERGDSAVYLCASSLTVVRGRDTQYFGPGTRLTVL.